One and the same sample provided the 16 T cell receptor beta chains below, sequenced in a study of cytomegalovirus exposure and HLA in healthy donors. PCR employed 60 Vbeta and 13 Jbeta primers. Clones were sequenced by immunoSEQ multiplex PCR, and TCRdb holds only the in-frame ones, with some missing. This listing includes fewer than 150,000 clones. The specimen sequenced was PBMCs. The receptors were sampled from a man aged 40-50 years in good health and CMV-seronegative.

This chain connects TRBV14 to TRBJ1-2; 8 nucleotides align to TRBD1. Trimming at V came to 2 bases and at J to 8 bases, leaving 4 bases not matched to a gene. Germline loops: CDR1 SGHDN, CDR2 FVKESK. This CDR3 has 13 residues. The CDR3 loop reads CASSQQGADGYTF. The CDR3, as DNA: TGTGCCAGCAGCCAACAGGGGGCGGACGGCTACACCTTC.

This chain joins TRBV6-1 and TRBJ2-7, with TRBD2 identical over 10 bases. CDR1 and CDR2 (germline): MNHNS, SASEGT. Trimming removed 8 bases from V and 3 bases from J; junction bases left unmatched: 4. The CDR3 consists of 13 residues. In nucleotides, the CDR3 is TGTGCCAGCGCTTCTAGCGGGGGCTACGAGCAGTACTTC. Translation gives CASASSGGYEQYF.

The chain is built from TRBV4-3 and TRBJ2-7; D remains unclear. V lost 0 bases and J 0 bases, leaving 3 bases between the germline ends. CDR3 length: 13 amino acids. Looked up from germline, CDR1 is LGHNA and CDR2 is YSLEER. CDR3 sequence: CASSQDLSYEQYF. The CDR3 bases are TGCGCCAGCAGCCAAGATCTCTCCTACGAGCAGTACTTC.

J is TRBJ2-5 and V is TRBV19; no clear D gene. The V gene lost 3 bases and the J gene lost 5 bases, with 13 bases spanning the gap. Germline loops: CDR1 LNHDA, CDR2 SQIVND (reference sequence). The CDR3 has 14 amino acids. The CDR3 DNA sequence: TGTGCCAGTAGTATGGCCACCTTCCCTGAGACCCAGTACTTC. Its protein is CASSMATFPETQYF.

In regard to this clone: The same CDR3 can be traced to other DNA sequences in this sample. The gene calls are TRBV7-2 and TRBJ2-7, with 7 bases matching TRBD2. The CDR3 totals 14 residues. Germline CDR1 and CDR2: SGHTA and FQGNSA. J was trimmed by 1 base and V by 0 bases; bases with no gene match: 0. The CDR3 sequence is CASSLAGGSYEQYF. For the CDR3, the DNA is TGTGCCAGCAGCTTAGCGGGGGGGTCCTACGAGCAGTACTTC.

The chain carries TRBV5-4 and TRBJ1-2, with 7 bases identical to TRBD1. Germline trimming cut 6 bases from V and 4 bases from J; bases unmatched to any gene: 9. Germline assignment: CDR1 SGHNT and CDR2 YYREEE (reference sequence). The CDR3 is 14 residues long. For the CDR3, the DNA is TGTGCCAGCACCGAGGAAGGGACAGCCTATGGCTACACCTTC. It yields the protein CASTEEGTAYGYTF.

The V gene is TRBV2, the J gene TRBJ1-1; no clear D gene. This CDR3 comprises 13 residues. Trimming pared 8 bases from V and 0 bases from J, leaving 10 bases between. CDR1 is SNHLY, CDR2 FYNNEI, per germline. The CDR3 nucleotides are TGTGCCAGCGGCGGGTTTTTGAACACTGAAGCTTTCTTT. Translation: CASGGFLNTEAFF.

This sequence joins TRBV11-2 and TRBJ1-1; 8 bases align to TRBD1. The trim removed 2 bases at V and 1 base at J, leaving 3 bases unmatched. This CDR3 is built from 15 residues. Germline V gene data show CDR1 as SGHAT and CDR2 as FQNNGV. The CDR3 region is CASSLRTGQNTEAFF. The DNA of the CDR3 is TGTGCCAGCAGCTTAAGGACAGGGCAGAACACTGAAGCTTTCTTT.

The gene calls are TRBV6-5 and TRBJ1-5, with no clear D. Germline V lookup: CDR1 MNHEY, CDR2 SVGAGI. CDR3 size: 15 residues. Trimming took off 5 bases at V and 5 bases at J, with 16 bases between the two ends. In DNA form, the CDR3 reads TGTGCCAGCAGTCCCTTGGGGAGGCGCGATCAGCCCCAGCATTTT. Translated: CASSPLGRRDQPQHF.

V gene TRBV10-3 combines with J gene TRBJ1-2, with D possibly TRBD1 on 5 matching bases. This CDR3 region has 17 residues. Germline V gene sequence: CDR1 ENHRY, CDR2 SYGVKD. Trimming cost V 6 bases and J 5 bases, with 25 bases left between them. The CDR3 nucleotides read TGTGCCATCAGCTTAAAAGACCAGGAGGAGGGACCTTATGGCTACACCTTC. Protein product: CAISLKDQEEGPYGYTF.

The chain couples TRBV28 to TRBJ2-5; no clear D gene. The CDR3 is 12 amino acids. The germline V and J ends were trimmed by 4 bases and 5 bases, with 8 bases remaining between them. Germline V gene data show CDR1 as MDHEN and CDR2 as SYDVKM. The CDR3 reads CASSYTRETQYF. The CDR3 DNA reads as TGTGCCAGCAGTTATACGAGGGAGACCCAGTACTTC.

The V and J genes are TRBV28 and TRBJ1-2; D is perhaps TRBD1 (5 bases). Per the germline V gene, CDR1 is MDHEN and CDR2 is SYDVKM. V gave up 4 bases and J gave up 4 bases, with 13 bases separating them. The CDR3 spans 14 residues. The CDR3 region is CASSSSDTIYGYTF. CDR3 nucleotides: TGTGCCAGCAGTTCCTCGGACACGATCTATGGCTACACCTTC.

The rearrangement links TRBV29-1 to TRBJ2-2; TRBD1 might be the D (5 bases). Deletions cut 7 bases from V and 2 bases from J, with 8 bases between. CDR3 length equals 12 residues. Germline assignment: CDR1 SQVTM and CDR2 ANQGSEA. The CDR3 loop is CSETDNTGELFF. The CDR3 DNA is TGCAGCGAGACAGATAACACCGGGGAGCTGTTTTTT.

For the CDR3, the DNA is TGTGCCAGCAGTTTGTGGGGGCAGGATCAGCCCCAGCATTTT. This gives the protein CASSLWGQDQPQHF. This chain connects TRBV27 to TRBJ1-5; weak D call: TRBD1 (6 bases). CDR1 and CDR2 (germline): MNHEY, SMNVEV (reference sequence). The CDR3 consists of 14 residues. Trimming removed 3 bases from V and 5 bases from J, with 11 bases in between.

The V call is TRBV6-1, the J call TRBJ1-2; D is perhaps TRBD1 (5 bases). Between the trimmed V and J ends, which lost 2 bases and 8 bases, there was a span of 18 bases. The CDR3 consists of 15 residues. The V gene's germline CDR1 is MNHNS and CDR2 SASEGT. The DNA of the CDR3 is TGTGCCAGCAGTGAATATCAGGGTGGTCGTGGCGGCTACACCTTC. Translated, it gives CASSEYQGGRGGYTF.

The V gene is TRBV7-2, the J gene TRBJ1-1; D ambiguous. V was cut by 2 bases and J by 6 bases, with 13 bases left in between. There are 14 residues in the CDR3. Germline values: CDR1 SGHTA, CDR2 FQGNSA. The CDR3 protein is CASSLFPEGAEAFF. CDR3 coding DNA: TGTGCCAGCAGCTTATTCCCCGAAGGAGCTGAAGCTTTCTTT.